This is a list of T cell receptor beta chains from one sample in a study of cytomegalovirus exposure and HLA in healthy donors. Using immunoSEQ multiplex PCR, the repertoire was profiled, and TCRdb retains in-frame clones only, with some absent. The data show roughly 160,000 clones, with around 86% seen just once and about 2.5% held by the top ten. The sample taken for sequencing was PBMCs. The receptors shown here come from a male donor in good health and CMV-seronegative. Each CDR3 is given with its conserved first and last residue. The D gene is left open where the match is weak. Part of the rows lack a size; the others show once, few, many or a class for expanded clones.

CDR3aa | CDR3nt | j_gene | abundance | v_gene | d_gene
CASSFASRETQYF | TGTGCCAGCAGTTTTGCGAGTCGGGAGACCCAGTACTTC | TRBJ2-5 | NA | TRBV27 | NA
CSVEGTGGRNTEAFF | TGCAGCGTTGAAGGGACCGGGGGGCGAAACACTGAAGCTTTCTTT | TRBJ1-1 | NA | TRBV29-1 | NA
CASSQAIPGLATDTQYF | TGTGCCAGCTCACAAGCCATACCGGGACTAGCAACAGATACGCAGTATTTT | TRBJ2-3 | NA | TRBV18 | TRBD2
CASSESRPPRNYGYTF | TGTGCCAGCAGTGAAAGTCGACCGCCGCGGAACTATGGCTACACCTTC | TRBJ1-2 | NA | TRBV25-1 | NA
CASSSTVYNEQFF | TGTGCCAGCTCGTCGACAGTCTACAATGAGCAGTTCTTC | TRBJ2-1 | NA | TRBV2 | NA
CASSFSGGNMDNEQFF | TGTGCCAGCAGCTTCAGTGGGGGGAATATGGACAATGAGCAGTTCTTC | TRBJ2-1 | NA | TRBV9 | NA
CASSYSSGGISSYEQYF | TGCGCCAGCAGCTATTCTAGCGGGGGGATATCCTCCTACGAGCAGTACTTC | TRBJ2-7 | NA | TRBV5-1 | TRBD2
CASSQWRELFF | TGTGCCAGCAGTCAATGGCGGGAGCTGTTTTTT | TRBJ2-2 | NA | TRBV6-5 | NA
CSVADGGGSGTEAFF | TGCAGCGTTGCTGATGGTGGGGGGTCGGGGACTGAAGCTTTCTTT | TRBJ1-1 | NA | TRBV29-1 | NA
CAISESGGSGANVLTF | TGTGCAATCAGTGAGTCAGGAGGGTCTGGGGCCAACGTCCTGACTTTC | TRBJ2-6 | NA | TRBV10-3 | NA
CASSYSREMNTEAFF | TGTGCCAGCAGTTACTCGAGGGAGATGAACACTGAAGCTTTCTTT | TRBJ1-1 | NA | TRBV6-5 | NA
CASRDRGGGNTIYF | TGTGCCAGCAGGGACAGGGGGGGCGGAAACACCATATATTTT | TRBJ1-3 | NA | TRBV2 | TRBD1
CASFRGMNTEAFF | TGTGCCAGCTTCAGAGGAATGAACACTGAAGCTTTCTTT | TRBJ1-1 | NA | TRBV6-1 | NA
CASSEYRKSNEQFF | TGCGCCAGCAGTGAGTACAGAAAAAGCAATGAGCAGTTCTTC | TRBJ2-1 | NA | TRBV10-1 | NA
CASSPTNLQETQYF | TGTGCCAGCAGCCCCACAAATTTACAGGAGACCCAGTACTTC | TRBJ2-5 | NA | TRBV5-4 | NA
CASSYLDRAYGYTF | TGTGCCAGCAGTTACCTGGACAGGGCCTATGGCTACACCTTC | TRBJ1-2 | NA | TRBV6-6 | TRBD1
CASSLSGQGKDNEQFF | TGTGCCAGCAGTTTATCTGGGCAGGGGAAGGACAATGAGCAGTTCTTC | TRBJ2-1 | NA | TRBV27 | NA
CASSGTSPYNEQFF | TGCGCCAGCAGCGGTACTTCGCCCTACAATGAGCAGTTCTTC | TRBJ2-1 | NA | TRBV10-2 | NA
CASSLQGTVRSPLHF | TGTGCCAGCAGCTTACAGGGGACCGTTCGTTCACCCCTCCACTTT | TRBJ1-6 | NA | TRBV7-2 | NA
CASHAGLWEKLFF | TGTGCCAGCCACGCAGGGTTGTGGGAAAAACTGTTTTTT | TRBJ1-4 | NA | TRBV19 | NA
CASSLTHQKTGGNIQYF | TGTGCCAGCAGCCTCACGCATCAAAAGACAGGGGGCAACATTCAGTACTTC | TRBJ2-4 | NA | TRBV7-8 | TRBD1
CASSETLLKREKLFF | TGTGCCAGCAGTGAAACACTCTTAAAGCGGGAAAAACTGTTTTTT | TRBJ1-4 | NA | TRBV6-1 | NA
CATSRVRTATNEKLFF | TGTGCCACCAGCAGGGTCCGGACAGCAACTAATGAAAAACTGTTTTTT | TRBJ1-4 | NA | TRBV15 | NA
CASTRDRSSGANVLTF | TGTGCCAGTACCCGGGACAGGAGCTCTGGGGCCAACGTCCTGACTTTC | TRBJ2-6 | NA | TRBV19 | TRBD1
CASSFSTGGRLGSPLHF | TGTGCCAGCAGCTTTTCGACAGGGGGTCGTCTCGGTTCACCCCTCCACTTT | TRBJ1-6 | NA | TRBV7-8 | TRBD1
CASSRATGYQETQYF | TGTGCCAGCAGCAGAGCAACAGGATACCAAGAGACCCAGTACTTC | TRBJ2-5 | NA | TRBV6-1 | NA
CASSLVAQNNEQFF | TGTGCCAGCAGCTTAGTGGCCCAGAACAATGAGCAGTTCTTC | TRBJ2-1 | few | TRBV11-2 | NA
CASSLAGTAFYGYTF | TGCGCCAGCAGCTTGGCCGGGACAGCGTTCTATGGCTACACCTTC | TRBJ1-2 | NA | TRBV5-1 | TRBD1
CAISVQNNQPQHF | TGTGCCATCAGTGTACAGAACAATCAGCCCCAGCATTTT | TRBJ1-5 | NA | TRBV10-3 | NA
CASSYTAGGLETQYF | TGTGCCAGCAGTTATACCGCGGGGGGTTTAGAGACCCAGTACTTC | TRBJ2-5 | NA | TRBV6-6 | TRBD2
CASTLGSYNEQFF | TGCGCCAGCACCCTCGGCTCCTACAATGAGCAGTTCTTC | TRBJ2-1 | few | TRBV5-1 | NA
CASSRLAGVTGELFF | TGTGCCAGCAGCCGACTAGCGGGGGTAACCGGGGAGCTGTTTTTT | TRBJ2-2 | NA | TRBV6-5 | TRBD2
CASSLLDRALDGEQFF | TGCGCCAGCAGCTTGTTGGACAGGGCGTTGGATGGTGAGCAGTTCTTC | TRBJ2-1 | NA | TRBV5-1 | TRBD1
CASRTGGDTGELFF | TGTGCCAGCAGGACCGGGGGGGACACCGGGGAGCTGTTTTTT | TRBJ2-2 | NA | TRBV2 | TRBD2